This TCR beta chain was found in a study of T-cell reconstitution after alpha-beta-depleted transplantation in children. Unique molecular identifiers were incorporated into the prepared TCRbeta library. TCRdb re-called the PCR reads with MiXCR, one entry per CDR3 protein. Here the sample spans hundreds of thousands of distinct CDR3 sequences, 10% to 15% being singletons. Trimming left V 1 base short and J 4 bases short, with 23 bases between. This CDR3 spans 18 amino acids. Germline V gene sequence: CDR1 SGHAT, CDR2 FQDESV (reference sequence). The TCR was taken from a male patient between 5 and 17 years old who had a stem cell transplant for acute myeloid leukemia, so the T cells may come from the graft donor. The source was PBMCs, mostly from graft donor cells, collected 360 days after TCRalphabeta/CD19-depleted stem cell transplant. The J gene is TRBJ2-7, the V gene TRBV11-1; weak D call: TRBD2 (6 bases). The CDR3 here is CASSLDQGGIAVGYEQYF. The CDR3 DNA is TGTGCCAGCAGCTTAGACCAGGGAGGAATAGCCGTAGGTTACGAGCAGTACTTC.